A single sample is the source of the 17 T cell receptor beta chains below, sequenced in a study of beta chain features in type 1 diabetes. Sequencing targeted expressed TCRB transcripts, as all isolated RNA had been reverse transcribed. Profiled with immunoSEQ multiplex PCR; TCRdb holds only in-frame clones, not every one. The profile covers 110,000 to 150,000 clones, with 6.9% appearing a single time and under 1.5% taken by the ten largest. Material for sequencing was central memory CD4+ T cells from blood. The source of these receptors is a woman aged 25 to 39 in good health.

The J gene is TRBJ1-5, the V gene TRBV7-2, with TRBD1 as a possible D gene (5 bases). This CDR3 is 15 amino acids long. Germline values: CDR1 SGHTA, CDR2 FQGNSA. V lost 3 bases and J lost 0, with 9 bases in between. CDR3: CASSFVGDSNQPQHF. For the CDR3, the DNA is TGTGCCAGCAGCTTTGTAGGGGATAGCAATCAGCCCCAGCATTTT. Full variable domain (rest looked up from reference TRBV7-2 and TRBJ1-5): GAGVSQSPSNKVTEKGKDVELRCDPISGHTALYWYRQSLGQGLEFLIYFQGNSAPDKSGLPSDRFSAERTGGSVSTLTIQRTQQEDSAVYLCASSFVGDSNQPQHFGDGTRLSIL.

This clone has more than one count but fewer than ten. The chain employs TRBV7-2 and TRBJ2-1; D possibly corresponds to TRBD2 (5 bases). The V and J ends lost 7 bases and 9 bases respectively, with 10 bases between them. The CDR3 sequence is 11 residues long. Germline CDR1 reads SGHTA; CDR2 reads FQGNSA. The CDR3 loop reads CASKTAGEQFF. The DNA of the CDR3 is TGTGCCAGCAAGACTGCGGGTGAGCAGTTCTTC.

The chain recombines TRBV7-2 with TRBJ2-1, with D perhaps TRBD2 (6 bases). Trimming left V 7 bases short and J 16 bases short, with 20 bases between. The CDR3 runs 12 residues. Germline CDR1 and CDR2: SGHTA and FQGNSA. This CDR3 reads CASTLLGGLLFF. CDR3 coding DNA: TGTGCCAGCACCCTATTGGGGGGACTTCTATTCTTC.

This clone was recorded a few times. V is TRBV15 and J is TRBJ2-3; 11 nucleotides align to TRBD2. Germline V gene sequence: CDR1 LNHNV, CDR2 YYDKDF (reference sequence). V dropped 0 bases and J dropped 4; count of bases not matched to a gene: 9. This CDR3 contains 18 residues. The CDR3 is CATSRDFRSSGRSDTQYF. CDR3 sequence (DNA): TGTGCCACCAGCAGAGATTTCCGGTCTAGCGGGAGGTCAGATACGCAGTATTTT.

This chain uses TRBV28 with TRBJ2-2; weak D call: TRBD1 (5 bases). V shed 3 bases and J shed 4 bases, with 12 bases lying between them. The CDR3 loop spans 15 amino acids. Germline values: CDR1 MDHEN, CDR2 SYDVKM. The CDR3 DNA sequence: TGTGCCAGCAGTTTTCTGCAGGGCGGCACCGGGGAGCTGTTTTTT. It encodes CASSFLQGGTGELFF.

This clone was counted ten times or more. The CDR3 region has the DNA TGTGCCTGGGGACAGGGGAGCTCCTACAATGAGCAGTTCTTC. This sequence encodes CAWGQGSSYNEQFF. The chain couples TRBV30 to TRBJ2-1, with 9 bases lining up with TRBD1. This CDR3 spans 14 amino acids. V lost 5 bases to trimming and J lost 0 bases; unmatched junction nucleotides: 2. Germline assignment: CDR1 GTSNPN and CDR2 SVGIG (reference sequence). Filled out from reference TRBV30 and TRBJ2-1, the complete variable domain reads SQTIHQWPATLVQPVGSPLSLECTVEGTSNPNLYWYRQAAGRGLQLLFYSVGIGQISSEVPQNLSASRPQDRQFILSSKKLLLSDSGFYLCAWGQGSSYNEQFFGPGTRLTVL.

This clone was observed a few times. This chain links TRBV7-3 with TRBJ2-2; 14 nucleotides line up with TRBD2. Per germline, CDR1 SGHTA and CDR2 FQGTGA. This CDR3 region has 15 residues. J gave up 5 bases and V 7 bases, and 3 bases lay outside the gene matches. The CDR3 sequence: CASKGLAGGTGELFF. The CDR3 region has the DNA TGTGCCAGCAAAGGACTAGCGGGGGGAACCGGGGAGCTGTTTTTT.

CDR3 in DNA: TGTGCCAGCAGCTTAGAGCCGGGAGCTACATACGAGCAGTACTTC. Amino acid sequence: CASSLEPGATYEQYF. The chain employs TRBV11-3 and TRBJ2-7, with a possible D match to TRBD2 (6 bases). V lost 0 bases and J 4 bases, leaving 13 bases between the germline ends. The CDR3 length is 15 residues. Per the germline V gene, CDR1 is SGHNT and CDR2 is YENEEA.

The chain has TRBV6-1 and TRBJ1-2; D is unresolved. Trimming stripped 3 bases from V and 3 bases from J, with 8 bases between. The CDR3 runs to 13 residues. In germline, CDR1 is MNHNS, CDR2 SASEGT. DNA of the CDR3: TGTGCCAGCAGTGACCCGGGTGACTATGGCTACACCTTC. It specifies CASSDPGDYGYTF.

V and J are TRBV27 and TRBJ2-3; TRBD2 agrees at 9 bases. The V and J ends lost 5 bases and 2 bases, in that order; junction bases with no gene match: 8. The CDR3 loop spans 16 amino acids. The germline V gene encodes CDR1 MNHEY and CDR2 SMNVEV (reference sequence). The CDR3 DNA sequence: TGTGCCAGCAGTCCACAAATAGCGGGAGTCACAGATACGCAGTATTTT. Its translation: CASSPQIAGVTDTQYF.

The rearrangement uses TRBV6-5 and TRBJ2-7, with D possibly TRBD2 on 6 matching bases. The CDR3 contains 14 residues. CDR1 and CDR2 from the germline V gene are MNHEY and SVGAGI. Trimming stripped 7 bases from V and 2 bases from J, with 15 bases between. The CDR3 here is CASNPRGYPYEQYF. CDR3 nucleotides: TGTGCCAGCAATCCGCGGGGATACCCCTACGAGCAGTACTTC.

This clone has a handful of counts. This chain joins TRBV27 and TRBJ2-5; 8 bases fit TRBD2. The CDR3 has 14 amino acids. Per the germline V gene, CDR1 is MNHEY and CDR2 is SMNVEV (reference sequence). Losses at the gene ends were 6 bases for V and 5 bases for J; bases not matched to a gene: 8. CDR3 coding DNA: TGTGCCAGCAGCATCCGGGAGGGCCCCGAGACCCAGTACTTC. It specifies CASSIREGPETQYF.

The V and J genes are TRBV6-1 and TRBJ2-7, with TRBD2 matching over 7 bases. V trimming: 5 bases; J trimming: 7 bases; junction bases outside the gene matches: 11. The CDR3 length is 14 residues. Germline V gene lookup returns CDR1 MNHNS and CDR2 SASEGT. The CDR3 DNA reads TGTGCCAGCAGTCCCGGGACTACCGTCCGGGAGCAGTACTTC. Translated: CASSPGTTVREQYF.

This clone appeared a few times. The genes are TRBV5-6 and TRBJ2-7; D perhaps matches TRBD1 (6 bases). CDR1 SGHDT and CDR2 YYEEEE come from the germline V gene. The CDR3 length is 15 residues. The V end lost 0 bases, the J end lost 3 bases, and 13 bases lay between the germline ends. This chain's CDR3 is CASSLVGGYYYEQYF. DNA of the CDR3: TGTGCCAGCAGCTTGGTAGGGGGTTACTACTACGAGCAGTACTTC.

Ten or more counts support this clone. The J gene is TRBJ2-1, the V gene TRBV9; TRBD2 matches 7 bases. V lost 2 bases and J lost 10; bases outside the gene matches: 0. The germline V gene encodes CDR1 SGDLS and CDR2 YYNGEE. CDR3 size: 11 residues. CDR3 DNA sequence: TGTGCCAGCAGCGTGGGAGGGGAGCAGTTCTTC. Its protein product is CASSVGGEQFF.

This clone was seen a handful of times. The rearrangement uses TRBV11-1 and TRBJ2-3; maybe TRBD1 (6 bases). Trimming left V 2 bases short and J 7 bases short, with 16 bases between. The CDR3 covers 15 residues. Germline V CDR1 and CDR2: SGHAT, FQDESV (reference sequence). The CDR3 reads CASSLISGAGNTQYF. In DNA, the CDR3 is TGTGCCAGCAGCTTAATCTCAGGGGCTGGTAATACGCAGTATTTT.

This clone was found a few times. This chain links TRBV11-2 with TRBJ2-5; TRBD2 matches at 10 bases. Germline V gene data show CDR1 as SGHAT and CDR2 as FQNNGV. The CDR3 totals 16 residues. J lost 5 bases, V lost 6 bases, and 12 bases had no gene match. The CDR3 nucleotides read TGTGCCAGCAGGCCAATACTAGCGGGATGGGGGGAGACCCAGTACTTC. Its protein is CASRPILAGWGETQYF.